The source of this T cell receptor (beta chain) is a study of PD-L1 blockade in urothelial cancer. Locally advanced or metastatic urothelial carcinoma affected all patients. Clones were read by immunoSEQ multiplex PCR, and TCRdb kept only the in-frame ones, dropping some. Of approximately 100,000 clones listed, 70% to 85% were seen once; the top ten hold 2.4%. Trimming took 6 bases from V and 6 from J; bases not matched to a gene: 12. The CDR3 extends over 16 amino acids. Germline V lookup: CDR1 SGHTS, CDR2 YDEGEE. The sample consisted of PBMCs, taken around atezolizumab (anti-PD-L1) treatment. The J gene is TRBJ1-5, the V gene TRBV5-8, with 10 positions matching TRBD1. The TCR originated in a man aged 50-59 years with urothelial cancer. CDR3 DNA: TGTGCCAGCAACAACGAAGGACAGGGGGTTGGTCAGCCCCAGCATTTT. Translating it yields CASNNEGQGVGQPQHF.